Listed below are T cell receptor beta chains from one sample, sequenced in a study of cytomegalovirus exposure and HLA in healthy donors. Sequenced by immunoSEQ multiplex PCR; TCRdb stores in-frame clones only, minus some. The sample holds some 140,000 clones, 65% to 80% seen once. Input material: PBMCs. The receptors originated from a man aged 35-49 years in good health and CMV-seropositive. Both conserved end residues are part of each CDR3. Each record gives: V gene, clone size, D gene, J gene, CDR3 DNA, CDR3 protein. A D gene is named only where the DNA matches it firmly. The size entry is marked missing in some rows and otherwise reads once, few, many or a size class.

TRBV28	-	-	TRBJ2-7	TGTGCCAGCAGCTATCAGGGGATCAGGCAGTACTTC	CASSYQGIRQYF
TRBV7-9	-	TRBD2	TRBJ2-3	TGTGCCAGCAGCCCGGGACTAGCGGGATCGGATACGCAGTATTTT	CASSPGLAGSDTQYF
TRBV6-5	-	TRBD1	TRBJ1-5	TGTGCCAGCAGTCTCGGACAGGGAGATCAGCCCCAGCATTTT	CASSLGQGDQPQHF
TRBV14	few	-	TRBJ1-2	TGTGCCAGCAGCCAGTCCGGGACTGGTTATGGCTACACCTTC	CASSQSGTGYGYTF
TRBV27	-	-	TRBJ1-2	TGTGCCAGCAGTTTAGGACAGAACTATGGCTACACCTTC	CASSLGQNYGYTF
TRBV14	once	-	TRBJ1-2	TGTGCCAGCAGCCAAGTGGACCGGGGGAGTTATGGCTACACCTTC	CASSQVDRGSYGYTF
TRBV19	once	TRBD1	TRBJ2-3	TGTGCCAGTAGTATAGCCGGGACAGGAGTGGGAGATACGCAGTATTTT	CASSIAGTGVGDTQYF
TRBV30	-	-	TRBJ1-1	TGTGCCTGGAGTGTATTGCGGGCAGGGAGGCCGTCGAACACTGAAGCTTTCTTT	CAWSVLRAGRPSNTEAFF
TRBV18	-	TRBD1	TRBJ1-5	TGTGCCAGCTCACAGGGGGCAACCCTTCAGCCCCAGCATTTT	CASSQGATLQPQHF
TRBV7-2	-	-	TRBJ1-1	TGTGCCAGCTCTCCGGGACACCGGAACACTGAAGCTTTCTTT	CASSPGHRNTEAFF
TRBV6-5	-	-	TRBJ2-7	TGTGCCAGCAGTTATTACAGGGACCCGACCTACGAGCAGTACTTC	CASSYYRDPTYEQYF
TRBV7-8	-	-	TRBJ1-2	TGTGCCAGCAGCTTTACCGAGAACTATGGCTACACCTTC	CASSFTENYGYTF
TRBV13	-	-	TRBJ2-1	TGTGCCAGCAGCCTGGAACAGGGCCGGAGCTCCTACAATGAGCAGTTCTTC	CASSLEQGRSSYNEQFF
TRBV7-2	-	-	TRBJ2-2	TGTGCCAGCAGCTTGTCAGTGAACACCGGGGAGCTGTTTTTT	CASSLSVNTGELFF
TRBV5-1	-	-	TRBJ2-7	TGCGCCAGCAGCCCCCCGGGTTTGATGCAGGGATCCTACGAGCAGTACTTC	CASSPPGLMQGSYEQYF
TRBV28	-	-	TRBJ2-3	TGTGCCAGCAGTTTCTCTGGAGGCACAGATACGCAGTATTTT	CASSFSGGTDTQYF
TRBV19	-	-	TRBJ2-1	TGTGCCAGTAGTATCAGGCTAGCTGGACCTTACAATGAGCAGTTCTTC	CASSIRLAGPYNEQFF
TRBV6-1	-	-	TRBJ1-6	TGTGCCAGCAGTGAAAGGGGGACGGATAATTCACCCCTCCACTTT	CASSERGTDNSPLHF
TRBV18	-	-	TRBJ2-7	TGTGCCAGCTCAGACAGGGGAGGGGATAACGAGCAGTACTTC	CASSDRGGDNEQYF
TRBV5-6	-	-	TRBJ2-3	TGTGCCAGCAGCTTGGCGACTAGTAAGGATACGCAGTATTTT	CASSLATSKDTQYF
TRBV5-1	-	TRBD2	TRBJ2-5	TGCGCCAGCAGCGAAGCGGGAGGGCCCGAGACCCAGTACTTC	CASSEAGGPETQYF
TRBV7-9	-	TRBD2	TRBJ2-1	TGTGCCAGCAGCTCAAATAGCGGGAGGAGCTCCTACAATGAGCAGTTCTTC	CASSSNSGRSSYNEQFF
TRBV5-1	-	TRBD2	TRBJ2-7	TGCGCCAGCAGCTTAGGCGGGAGCGCCTACGAGCAGTACTTC	CASSLGGSAYEQYF
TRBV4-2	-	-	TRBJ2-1	TGTGCCAGCAGCCAAGAAACACTAGTCCCCTCCTACAATGAGCAGTTCTTC	CASSQETLVPSYNEQFF
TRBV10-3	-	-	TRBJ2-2	TGTGCCATCAGCCGCGAACTAGAGAACACCGGGGAGCTGTTTTTT	CAISRELENTGELFF
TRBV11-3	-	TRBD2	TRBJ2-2	TGTGCCAGCAGCTTAGGTGCGGGAGGGCCGAACACCGGGGAGCTGTTTTTT	CASSLGAGGPNTGELFF
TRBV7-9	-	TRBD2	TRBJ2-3	TGTGCCAGCAGCTCCTTAGCGGGATTCCGCGGAGATACGCAGTATTTT	CASSSLAGFRGDTQYF
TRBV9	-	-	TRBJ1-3	TGTGCCAGCAGCCCGTCGTGGGGAGACACCATATATTTT	CASSPSWGDTIYF
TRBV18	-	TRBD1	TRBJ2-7	TGTGCCAGCTCACAGGACAGGGATCACGAGCAGTACTTC	CASSQDRDHEQYF
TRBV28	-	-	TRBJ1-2	TGTGCCAGCAGAGACAGGAAGGGTAACTATGGCTACACCTTC	CASRDRKGNYGYTF
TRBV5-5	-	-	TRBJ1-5	TGTGCCAGCAGCACCAGCCCGGGGGTGGACGGCAATCAGCCCCAGCATTTT	CASSTSPGVDGNQPQHF
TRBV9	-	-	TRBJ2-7	TGTGCCAGCAGCGTTTATAGCGAGAGCTCCTACGAGCAGTACTTC	CASSVYSESSYEQYF
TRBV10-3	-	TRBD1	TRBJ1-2	TGTGCCATCAGACTCGGGACAGGGGCCGCCCAGGATGGCTACACCTTC	CAIRLGTGAAQDGYTF
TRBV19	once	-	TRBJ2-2	TGTGCCAGTACCCGCAGTTTCACCGGGGAGCTGTTTTTT	CASTRSFTGELFF
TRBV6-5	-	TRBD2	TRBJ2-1	TGTGCCAGCAGTATTGGACTAGCAGCTCGGGGGCAGTTCTTC	CASSIGLAARGQFF
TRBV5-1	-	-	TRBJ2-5	TGCGCCAGCAGCTTCGCCAGGAGGCAAGAGACCCAGTACTTC	CASSFARRQETQYF
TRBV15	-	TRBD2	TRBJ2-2	TGTGCCACCAGCAGGAGCGGGAGAGGTACCGGGGAGCTGTTTTTT	CATSRSGRGTGELFF
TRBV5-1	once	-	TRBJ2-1	TGCGCCAGCAGCTTGGAGGAGGGCAATGAGCAGTTCTTC	CASSLEEGNEQFF
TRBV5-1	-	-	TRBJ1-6	TGCGCCAGCAGCGATGACGCGGGCAGAAATTCACCCCTCCACTTT	CASSDDAGRNSPLHF
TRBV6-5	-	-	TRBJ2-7	TGTGCCAGCAGGTCGACTAACTACTACGAGCAGTACTTC	CASRSTNYYEQYF
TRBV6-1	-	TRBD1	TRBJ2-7	TGTGCCAGCACCCCCGTGAGGACAGGGGGCCACGAGCAGTACTTC	CASTPVRTGGHEQYF
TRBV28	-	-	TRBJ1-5	TGTGCCAGCACCCCATCCGGGTCTCCAAATCAGCCCCAGCATTTT	CASTPSGSPNQPQHF
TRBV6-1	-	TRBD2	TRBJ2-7	TGTGCCAGCAGTGAAGGGACTAGCGGCTCCTACGAGCAGTACTTC	CASSEGTSGSYEQYF
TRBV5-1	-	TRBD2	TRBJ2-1	TGCGCCAGCAGCTATTCGGTGGGGACTAGCGCGTCCAATGAGCAGTTCTTC	CASSYSVGTSASNEQFF
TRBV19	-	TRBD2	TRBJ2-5	TGTGCCAGTAGTACCCCCGGGACTAGCGGCGAAGAGACCCAGTACTTC	CASSTPGTSGEETQYF
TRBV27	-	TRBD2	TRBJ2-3	TGTGCCAGCAGTTTAGGATTTAGCGGGAGCACAGATACGCAGTATTTT	CASSLGFSGSTDTQYF
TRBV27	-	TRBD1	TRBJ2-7	TGTGCCAGCAGTCCCGGGACAGGGAGACGATACGAGCAGTACTTC	CASSPGTGRRYEQYF
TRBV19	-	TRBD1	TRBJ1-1	TGTGCCAGTAATGCAGGGGGGAACACTGAAGCTTTCTTT	CASNAGGNTEAFF
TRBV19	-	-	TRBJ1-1	TGTGCCAGTAGTATTCGGGTAGGGAGAAAAGCTTTCTTT	CASSIRVGRKAFF
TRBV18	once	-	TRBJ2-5	TGTGCCAGCTCCCCCCCTAGCCGGTACCAAGAGACCCAGTACTTC	CASSPPSRYQETQYF
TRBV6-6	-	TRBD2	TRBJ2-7	TGTGCCAGCAGTTACACCGCGAGCGGGAGGCTTTACGAGCAGTACTTC	CASSYTASGRLYEQYF
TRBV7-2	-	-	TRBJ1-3	TGTGCCAGCAGCTTTTCTAGGGAGTCCGGAAACACCATATATTTT	CASSFSRESGNTIYF
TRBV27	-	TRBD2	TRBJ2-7	TGTGCCAGCAGTTTGGGGACTAGCGGGTACGAGCAGTACTTC	CASSLGTSGYEQYF
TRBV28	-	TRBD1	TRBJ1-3	TGTGCCAGCGACAACCAAAGGGGGCCTGGAAACACCATATATTTT	CASDNQRGPGNTIYF
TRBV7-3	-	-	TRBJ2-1	TGTGCCAGCAGCTCGACTAGAGTGAGGTACAATGAGCAGTTCTTC	CASSSTRVRYNEQFF
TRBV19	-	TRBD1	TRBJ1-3	TGTGCCAGTAGTTCGGCCGGGACAGTCTCTGGAAACACCATATATTTT	CASSSAGTVSGNTIYF